Sequencing of this TCR beta chain was carried out in a study of cytotoxic CD8 clonotypes in ibrutinib-treated CLL. From germline, CDR1 is MDHEN and CDR2 SYDVKM. The CDR3 is 15 residues long. Deletions cut 6 bases from V and 2 bases from J, with 14 bases between. A 1 in 200,000 to 1 in 1 million T cell depth was the sequencing target. Only in-frame clones appear in the TCRdb table, and some are missing; sequencing was by immunoSEQ multiplex PCR. The sample shows tens of thousands of clones, over 80% of them seen only once. This receptor was taken from a human donor with chronic lymphocytic leukemia. The chain has TRBV28 and TRBJ1-5; unclear D gene. The input for sequencing was PBMCs, taken after 24 months of ibrutinib treatment. The CDR3 here is CASRRVLIRNQPQHF. CDR3 in DNA: TGTGCCAGCAGGAGGGTCTTAATTCGCAATCAGCCCCAGCATTTT.